The next 25 T cell receptor beta chains were all read from a single sample in a study of human T cells and chemical hapten exposure (dated by TCRdb to the early 2020s). Receptor libraries were prepared by RACE. The listed sequencing device is NextSeq 500. TCRdb took the public reads, trimmed them with fastp at Q25, ran MiXCR for clone calling and kept in-frame beta chains. Under each unique CDR3 protein, matching rows form one entry showing the most common genes and DNA. The sample table records about 80,000 distinct CDR3 sequences; under 9% of these occur just once. The top ten hold about 1.6% of the sample. The intended sense of this specimen's time point label: patch test 1, 2 weeks after DPC sensitization. The intended sense of this specimen's treatment or condition label: therapeutic diphenylcyclopropenone sensitization with weekly scalp DPC. The sample in question was whole blood, obtained in connection with sensitization to the hapten diphenylcyclopropenone (DPC). Receptor source: a woman aged 30 to 39 with alopecia areata. Some clones in this sample may be carry-over from other donors' samples.

This clonotype has ten or more counts. The chain combines TRBV3-1 with TRBJ2-5; 8 bases map to TRBD2. The CDR3 runs 16 residues. CDR1 is LGHDT and CDR2 is YNNKEL in the germline V gene (reference sequence). V lost 1 base and J lost 5; bases outside the gene matches: 9. This chain's CDR3 is CASSQGGSGVYETQYF. In DNA, the CDR3 is TGTGCCAGCAGCCAAGGGGGTAGCGGGGTCTATGAGACCCAGTACTTC.

This clonotype was counted only a few times. The chain links TRBV30 to TRBJ1-2; D is perhaps TRBD1 (6 bases). V lost 3 bases and J 8 bases, leaving 13 bases between the germline ends. This CDR3 has 12 amino acids. CDR1 is GTSNPN and CDR2 is SVGIG in the germline V gene (reference sequence). In DNA form, the CDR3 reads TGTGCCTGGAGCGGAGGGGGTAGCGGCTACACCTTC. Encoded protein: CAWSGGGSGYTF. The whole variable domain, filled in from reference TRBV30 and TRBJ1-2, reads SQTIHQWPATLVQPVGSPLSLECTVEGTSNPNLYWYRQAAGRGLQLLFYSVGIGQISSEVPQNLSASRPQDRQFILSSKKLLLSDSGFYLCAWSGGGSGYTFGSGTRLTVV.

This clonotype was detected only a few times. The V gene is TRBV12-3 or TRBV12-4, the J gene TRBJ2-2, with a tentative D call TRBD2 (6 bases). Trimming removed 4 bases at V and 5 bases at J, with 11 bases between. This CDR3 spans 14 amino acids. The CDR3 DNA reads TGTGCCAGCAGTTCGGGTGGGAGGACCGGGGAGCTGTTTTTT. Translation gives CASSSGGRTGELFF.

This chain connects TRBV5-5 to TRBJ2-6; 7 positions match TRBD1. Germline trimming cut 4 bases from V and 5 bases from J; bases unmatched to any gene: 18. The germline V gene encodes CDR1 SGHKS and CDR2 YYEKEE (reference sequence). The CDR3 runs to 19 residues. The CDR3 nucleotides are TGTGCCAGCAGCCCTAAAACGACAGGGTCACATGTGAGGGCCAACGTCCTGACTTTC. Amino acids: CASSPKTTGSHVRANVLTF.

This clonotype has just a few counts. This chain joins TRBV3-1 and TRBJ1-1; TRBD1 agrees at 8 bases. Germline V lookup: CDR1 LGHDT, CDR2 YNNKEL (reference sequence). The J segment lost 1 base and the V segment lost 0 bases, leaving 7 bases of the junction unmatched. The CDR3 loop spans 17 amino acids. This CDR3 is CASSQELGQGPNTEAFF. Here the CDR3 DNA reads TGTGCCAGCAGCCAAGAATTAGGACAGGGTCCGAACACTGAAGCTTTCTTT. The full variable domain, its missing parts supplied by reference TRBV3-1 and TRBJ1-1, is DTAVSQTPKYLVTQMGNDKSIKCEQNLGHDTMYWYKQDSKKFLKIMFSYNNKELIINETVPNRFSPKSPDKAHLNLHINSLELGDSAVYFCASSQELGQGPNTEAFFGQGTRLTVV.

This clonotype was counted ten times or more. The V gene is TRBV9, the J gene TRBJ2-3, with TRBD2 as a possible D gene (6 bases). The CDR3 contains 14 residues. The V gene lost 7 bases and the J gene lost 0 bases, with 12 bases spanning the gap. Germline V gives CDR1 SGDLS, CDR2 YYNGEE. The CDR3 sequence is CASRRGPSTDTQYF. In DNA, the CDR3 is TGTGCCAGCCGGAGGGGACCTAGCACAGATACGCAGTATTTT.

The genes are TRBV7-2 and TRBJ1-1; no reliable D call. Germline V gene sequence: CDR1 SGHTA, CDR2 FQGNSA. Trimming left V 4 bases short and J 4 bases short, with 22 bases between. CDR3 length: 17 amino acids. As DNA, the CDR3 is TGTGCCAGCAGCTCCGAAACATGGGGATTCCTCGGCACTGAAGCTTTCTTT. Its protein product is CASSSETWGFLGTEAFF. The whole variable domain, remainder taken from reference TRBV7-2 and TRBJ1-1, is GAGVSQSPSNKVTEKGKDVELRCDPISGHTALYWYRQSLGQGLEFLIYFQGNSAPDKSGLPSDRFSAERTGGSVSTLTIQRTQQEDSAVYLCASSSETWGFLGTEAFFGQGTRLTVV.

The V call is TRBV12-3 or TRBV12-4, the J call TRBJ2-2; no firm D call. The CDR3 consists of 14 residues. Deletions cut 1 base from V and 3 bases from J, with 6 bases between. CDR3 region: CASSLDSHTGELFF. DNA for the CDR3: TGTGCCAGCAGTTTAGACAGCCACACCGGGGAGCTGTTTTTT.

This clonotype was counted at least ten times. The chain has TRBV19 and TRBJ1-4; TRBD1 agrees at 8 bases. Trimming took 5 bases from V and 2 from J; bases not matched to a gene: 4. CDR1 LNHDA and CDR2 SQIVND come from the germline V gene (reference sequence). The CDR3 contains 15 residues. CDR3 residues: CASSSRDRTNEKLFF. In nucleotides, the CDR3 is TGTGCCAGTAGTTCCCGGGACAGGACTAATGAAAAACTGTTTTTT.

This clonotype was counted a few times. V usage is TRBV2 and J usage is TRBJ1-1; possible D gene TRBD1, 5 bases. The CDR3 is 14 residues long. CDR1 SNHLY and CDR2 FYNNEI come from the germline V gene. V lost 3 bases and J 3 bases, leaving 11 bases between the germline ends. In DNA, the CDR3 is TGTGCCAGCAGTGACGTGCTGGGACACACTGAAGCTTTCTTT. Translation gives CASSDVLGHTEAFF.

This chain uses TRBV18 with TRBJ1-5, with 9 bases that match TRBD1. Germline CDR1 reads KGHSH; CDR2 reads LQKENI. Trimming took 2 bases from V and 7 from J; bases not matched to a gene: 6. The CDR3 runs 15 residues. The CDR3 here is CASSPTTGGRQPQHF. DNA for the CDR3: TGTGCCAGCTCACCAACGACAGGGGGACGGCAGCCCCAGCATTTT.

This clonotype showed up just a few times. The chain uses TRBV6-5 and TRBJ2-6; unclear D gene. The CDR3 contains 15 residues. The V and J ends lost 6 bases and 4 bases respectively, with 13 bases between them. Germline assignment: CDR1 MNHEY and CDR2 SVGAGI. In DNA form, the CDR3 reads TGTGCCAGCAGCCCCACGTTGGCGGGGGCCAACGTCCTGACTTTC. Protein: CASSPTLAGANVLTF.

This clonotype was seen only a few times. V usage is TRBV18 and J usage is TRBJ2-7, with D unclear. V was cut by 2 bases and J by 3 bases, with 14 bases left in between. The CDR3 has 15 amino acids. Germline assignment: CDR1 KGHSH and CDR2 LQKENI. Here the CDR3 DNA reads TGTGCCAGCTCACCAGTATTGTTAGGGAACTACGAGCAGTACTTC. Residues: CASSPVLLGNYEQYF.

The chain carries TRBV5-1 and TRBJ2-5; 11 positions agree with TRBD2. Trimming took 3 bases from V and 1 from J; bases not matched to a gene: 5. Germline V gene lookup returns CDR1 SGHRS and CDR2 YFSETQ. This CDR3 is 16 amino acids long. The CDR3 protein is CASSWGLADFQETQYF. DNA for the CDR3: TGCGCCAGCAGCTGGGGACTAGCGGATTTCCAAGAGACCCAGTACTTC.

The CDR3 nucleotides read TGTGCCAGTTCAGTTTACGGGGCTAACTACGAGCAGTACTTC. It translates to CASSVYGANYEQYF. The chain couples TRBV12-3 or TRBV12-4 to TRBJ2-7; possibly TRBD1 or TRBD2 for D (5 bases each). Trimming stripped 9 bases from V and 3 bases from J, with 18 bases between. The length of the CDR3 is 14 residues.

The table lists this clonotype with a few counts. The V and J genes are TRBV12-3 or TRBV12-4 and TRBJ2-3, with 7 bases aligning to TRBD1. The CDR3 covers 14 residues. The V gene end was trimmed by 5 bases and the J gene end by 2 bases; junction bases not matched to a gene: 4. CDR3 sequence (DNA): TGTGCCAGCAGTCAGGGACAGTACACAGATACGCAGTATTTT. Its translation is CASSQGQYTDTQYF.

This clonotype came up many times. The CDR3 protein is CASAVNTEAFF. In DNA form, the CDR3 reads TGTGCCAGCGCGGTGAACACTGAAGCTTTCTTT. The chain joins TRBV14 to TRBJ1-1; D remains ambiguous. In germline, CDR1 is SGHDN, CDR2 FVKESK. This CDR3 region has 11 residues. Trimming pared 8 bases from V and 0 bases from J, leaving 4 bases between.

This clonotype was seen at least ten times. The chain has TRBV3-1 and TRBJ2-3, with D unclear. The germline V and J ends were trimmed by 3 bases and 4 bases, with 11 bases remaining between them. The V gene's germline CDR1 is LGHDT and CDR2 YNNKEL (reference sequence). The CDR3 is 14 residues long. The CDR3: CASSQGSVADTQYF. CDR3 bases: TGTGCCAGCAGCCAGGGGTCAGTTGCAGATACGCAGTATTTT.

In this sample, this clonotype turned up many times. The chain carries TRBV6-2 or TRBV6-3 and TRBJ2-7; no clear D gene. The CDR3 extends over 12 amino acids. The germline V and J ends were trimmed by 6 bases and 0 bases, with 6 bases remaining between them. Germline V lookup: CDR1 MNHEY, CDR2 SVGEGT. This chain's CDR3 is CASSRSSYEQYF. The CDR3 bases are TGTGCCAGCAGCCGGAGCTCCTACGAGCAGTACTTC.

This chain connects TRBV29-1 to TRBJ2-7; 9 positions match TRBD2. The germline gives CDR1 SQVTM, CDR2 ANQGSEA. The ends lost 2 bases at V and 6 bases at J; junction bases unmatched: 23. The CDR3 extends over 19 amino acids. CDR3 nucleotide sequence: TGCAGCGTTGAAATGCACCCCCCGGGACAGCCGGGACTAGCTTCCGAGCAGTACTTC. Its translation is CSVEMHPPGQPGLASEQYF.

V usage is TRBV30 and J usage is TRBJ1-1, with D unresolved. V gave up 2 bases and J gave up 0 bases, with 7 bases separating them. Germline V CDR1 and CDR2: GTSNPN, SVGIG (reference sequence). The CDR3 spans 13 residues. The CDR3 here is CAWSLWVNTEAFF. The DNA of the CDR3 is TGTGCCTGGAGTCTATGGGTGAACACTGAAGCTTTCTTT.

This clonotype was found many times. The CDR3 DNA follows: TGTGCCACGACCGGGACAGCTGCCTACGAGCAGTACTTC. It is translated as CATTGTAAYEQYF. The chain has TRBV10-3 and TRBJ2-7, with 7 bases aligning to TRBD1. This CDR3 has 13 amino acids. Per the germline V gene, CDR1 is ENHRY and CDR2 is SYGVKD. V shed 10 bases, J shed 2 bases, and the junction held 8 bases outside the gene matches.

This clonotype was picked up many times. The chain uses TRBV4-1 and TRBJ2-1; the match to TRBD2 covers 8 bases. Germline trimming cut 1 base from V and 3 bases from J; bases unmatched to any gene: 5. The CDR3 loop spans 16 amino acids. Looked up from germline, CDR1 is MGHRA and CDR2 is YSYEKL. The CDR3 bases are TGCGCCAGCAGCCAAGGTGGCGGGGGGCTCTACAATGAGCAGTTCTTC. Its translation is CASSQGGGGLYNEQFF.

Ten or more counts support this clonotype. V is TRBV15 and J is TRBJ1-4; the D is unclear. The CDR3 is made up of 15 amino acids. Trimming took 0 bases from V and 5 from J, leaving 10 bases between them. Germline CDR1 reads LNHNV; CDR2 reads YYDKDF (reference sequence). The CDR3 loop reads CATSRDSSRNEKLFF. The CDR3, as DNA: TGTGCCACCAGCAGAGATAGCTCCAGAAATGAAAAACTGTTTTTT.

The chain links TRBV9 to TRBJ2-5; D uncertain. Trimming shortened V by 0 bases and J by 5 bases, and 14 bases separated the two germline ends. CDR1 SGDLS and CDR2 YYNGEE come from the germline V gene. This CDR3 spans 15 amino acids. CDR3 sequence: CASSVEGSSGETQYF. The CDR3 bases are TGTGCCAGCAGCGTAGAGGGTAGTTCCGGGGAGACCCAGTACTTC.